The clone carrying this TCR beta chain was seen a single time. This CDR3 comprises 17 residues. From germline, CDR1 is SGHRS and CDR2 YFSETQ. The V segment lost 4 bases and the J segment 3 bases; nucleotides outside the gene matches: 15. Profiled with immunoSEQ multiplex PCR; TCRdb holds only in-frame clones, not every one. Of approximately 53,000 clones listed, more than 85% were seen once; the top ten hold over 8.5%. Sequencing input: PBMCs. V usage is TRBV5-1 and J usage is TRBJ2-7, with 8 positions matching TRBD2. This TCR came from a man aged 40-50 years with rheumatoid arthritis. The DNA of the CDR3 is TGCGCCAGCAGCGTCGGAGAGGGTTCTAGCGGGCTCTACGAGCAGTACTTC. This encodes CASSVGEGSSGLYEQYF.